This T cell receptor beta chain was sequenced during a study of blood T cell repertoires in COVID-19. Some clones are missing from TCRdb's copy, which holds only in-frame ones; the method was immunoSEQ multiplex PCR. The sample contains about 370,000 clones, about 90% of which appear only once. CDR1 is WNHNN and CDR2 is SYGVQD in the germline V gene (reference sequence). The V and J ends lost 2 bases and 2 bases, in that order; junction bases with no gene match: 3. The length of the CDR3 is 14 residues. The specimen was peripheral blood. V usage is TRBV10-1 and J usage is TRBJ2-7, with 7 bases matching TRBD2. This TCR was recovered from a woman between 25 and 40 years old with COVID-19, enrolled during active disease. The CDR3, as DNA: TGCGCCAGCAGTGAGGGTGGGGGGGCCTACGAGCAGTACTTC. Translation: CASSEGGGAYEQYF.